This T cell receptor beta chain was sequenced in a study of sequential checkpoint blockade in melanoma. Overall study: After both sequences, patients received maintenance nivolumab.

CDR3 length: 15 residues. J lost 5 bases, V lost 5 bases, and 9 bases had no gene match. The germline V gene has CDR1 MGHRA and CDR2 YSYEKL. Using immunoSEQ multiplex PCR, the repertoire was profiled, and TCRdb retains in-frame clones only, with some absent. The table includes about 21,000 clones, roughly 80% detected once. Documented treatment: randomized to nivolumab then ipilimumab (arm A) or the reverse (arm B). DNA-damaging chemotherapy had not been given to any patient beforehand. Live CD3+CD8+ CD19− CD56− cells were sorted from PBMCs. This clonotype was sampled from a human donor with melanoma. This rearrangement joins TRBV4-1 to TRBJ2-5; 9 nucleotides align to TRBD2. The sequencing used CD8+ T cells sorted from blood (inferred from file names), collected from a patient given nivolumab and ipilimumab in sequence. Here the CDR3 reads CASSRLAGVRETQYF. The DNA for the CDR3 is TGCGCCAGCAGCAGGTTAGCGGGAGTCCGGGAGACCCAGTACTTC.